Shown below are 32 T cell receptor beta chains from a single sample sequenced in a study of OX40 agonist ivuxolimab in advanced cancers. Only in-frame clones appear in the TCRdb table, and some are missing; sequencing was by immunoSEQ multiplex PCR. The data show tens of thousands of clones, under 95% seen once. This sample comprised CD4+ or CD8+ T cells sorted from blood, obtained in a trial of the OX40 agonist ivuxolimab. These receptors were collected from an adult with an advanced solid tumor such as melanoma, head and neck, liver or kidney cancer.

This clone showed up just once. The chain carries TRBV6-1 and TRBJ2-3; 9 bases are a match to TRBD2. The V gene end was trimmed by 0 bases and the J gene end by 3 bases; junction bases not matched to a gene: 4. This CDR3 spans 16 amino acids. Germline CDR1 MNHNS, CDR2 SASEGT. The CDR3 DNA is TGTGCCAGCAGTGAAGCACACCTAGCGGGGACAGATACGCAGTATTTT. It encodes CASSEAHLAGTDTQYF.

This clone has a handful of counts. The V gene is TRBV18, the J gene TRBJ2-3; 9 nucleotides line up with TRBD1. This CDR3 has 16 residues. The germline V gene encodes CDR1 KGHSH and CDR2 LQKENI. Trimming took 6 bases from V and 3 from J; bases not matched to a gene: 10. This CDR3 reads CASSPPRGQGTDTQYF. The DNA for the CDR3 is TGTGCCAGCTCGCCCCCTAGAGGACAGGGGACAGATACGCAGTATTTT.

The rearrangement links TRBV28 to TRBJ2-7; D is uncertain. The V gene lost 6 bases and the J gene lost 5 bases, with 8 bases spanning the gap. CDR1 MDHEN and CDR2 SYDVKM come from the germline V gene. The CDR3 runs 11 residues. CDR3 protein: CASRTPNEQYF. The DNA of the CDR3 is TGTGCCAGCAGGACCCCTAACGAGCAGTACTTC.

The rearrangement links TRBV7-2 to TRBJ2-7, with 8 bases fitting TRBD2. Germline loops: CDR1 SGHTA, CDR2 FQGNSA. The CDR3 has 15 amino acids. V shed 5 bases, J shed 1 base, and the junction held 7 bases outside the gene matches. The chain's CDR3 is CASSQAGESSYEQYF. CDR3 nucleotides: TGTGCCAGCAGCCAAGCGGGAGAATCTTCCTACGAGCAGTACTTC.

This sequence joins TRBV6-5 and TRBJ1-3; D not certain. V was clipped by 7 bases and J by 4 bases, with 11 bases between them. The germline V gene has CDR1 MNHEY and CDR2 SVGAGI. The CDR3 totals 13 residues. The CDR3 region is CASTNRAGNTIYF. CDR3 DNA sequence: TGTGCCAGCACTAATCGCGCGGGAAACACCATATATTTT.

For the CDR3, the DNA is TGTGCCAGCACCATGGGGGCCCAAGAGACCCAGTACTTC. Protein: CASTMGAQETQYF. The chain is built from TRBV11-2 and TRBJ2-5; TRBD1 might be the D (6 bases). Trimming took 7 bases from V and 1 from J, leaving 10 bases between them. The germline CDR1 and CDR2 sequences are SGHAT and FQNNGV. The CDR3 has 13 amino acids. The whole variable domain, remainder taken from reference TRBV11-2 and TRBJ2-5, is EAGVAQSPRYKIIEKRQSVAFWCNPISGHATLYWYQQILGQGPKLLIQFQNNGVVDDSQLPKDRFSAERLKGVDSTLKIQPAKLEDSAVYLCASTMGAQETQYFGPGTRLLVL.

The genes are TRBV28 and TRBJ2-2, with TRBD1 matching over 9 bases. The CDR3 length is 17 residues. Germline V lookup: CDR1 MDHEN, CDR2 SYDVKM. The V segment lost 5 bases and the J segment 7 bases; nucleotides outside the gene matches: 14. CDR3 sequence reads: CASSPPPGTGYGGELFF. CDR3 nucleotides: TGTGCCAGCAGTCCACCTCCCGGGACAGGGTACGGCGGGGAGCTGTTTTTT.

V gene TRBV9 combines with J gene TRBJ1-5, with 9 bases fitting TRBD1. Germline V lookup: CDR1 SGDLS, CDR2 YYNGEE. This CDR3 is built from 16 residues. J gave up 8 bases and V 2 bases, and 11 bases lay outside the gene matches. CDR3 DNA: TGTGCCAGCAGCGTCGGCCCGGACAGGGGCCGTGAGCCCCAGCATTTT. This translates into CASSVGPDRGREPQHF.

The chain joins TRBV14 to TRBJ2-5, with 15 bases lining up with TRBD2. Germline values: CDR1 SGHDN, CDR2 FVKESK. V trimming: 4 bases; J trimming: 7 bases; junction bases outside the gene matches: 19. The CDR3 runs 20 residues. In DNA form, the CDR3 reads TGTGCCAGCAGCCTCGGGCCGGGACTAGCGGGAGGATTAATCTGGGTGACCCAGTACTTC. Translated: CASSLGPGLAGGLIWVTQYF.

This clone was counted once. The chain recombines TRBV19 with TRBJ1-1; D is perhaps TRBD1 (5 bases). Germline CDR1 is LNHDA and CDR2 is SQIVND (reference sequence). V was shortened by 4 bases and J by 0 bases, with 6 bases between the two germline ends. The CDR3 has 13 amino acids. CDR3 DNA sequence: TGTGCCAGTAGTACGACAGTGAACACTGAAGCTTTCTTT. The encoded protein is CASSTTVNTEAFF.

The CDR3: CASSLLPRVNEQFF. As DNA, the CDR3 is TGTGCCAGCAGTTTATTACCTAGAGTCAATGAGCAGTTCTTC. This chain links TRBV28 with TRBJ2-1; no clear D. The CDR3 runs to 14 residues. Germline values: CDR1 MDHEN, CDR2 SYDVKM. V lost 1 base and J lost 6, with 10 bases in between.

This clone was detected only a few times. V and J are TRBV30 and TRBJ2-2, with D possibly being TRBD1 (5 bases). The CDR3 totals 13 residues. Germline V gives CDR1 GTSNPN, CDR2 SVGIG (reference sequence). Between the trimmed V and J ends, which lost 2 bases and 1 base, there was a span of 5 bases. As DNA, the CDR3 is TGTGCCTGGAGTACAGGGAACACCGGGGAGCTGTTTTTT. This gives the protein CAWSTGNTGELFF.

The chain carries TRBV19 and TRBJ2-1; 11 nucleotides match TRBD2. V trimming: 3 bases; J trimming: 5 bases; junction bases outside the gene matches: 3. This CDR3 region has 15 residues. Germline loops: CDR1 LNHDA, CDR2 SQIVND (reference sequence). The CDR3 sequence: CASSIQGLADNEQFF. CDR3 nucleotide sequence: TGTGCCAGTAGTATTCAGGGACTAGCGGACAATGAGCAGTTCTTC.

The CDR3 sequence is CASSVQKMGSSGNTIYF. The CDR3 DNA is TGTGCCAGCAGTGTGCAGAAGATGGGCTCCTCTGGAAACACCATATATTTT. The chain links TRBV6-1 to TRBJ1-3; D remains ambiguous. Trimming stripped 4 bases from V and 0 bases from J, with 16 bases between. The CDR3 runs to 17 residues. Germline CDR1 is MNHNS and CDR2 is SASEGT.

The chain uses TRBV4-1 and TRBJ1-3; D is undetermined. Germline CDR1 reads MGHRA; CDR2 reads YSYEKL. The V end was cut by 2 bases, the J end by 4 bases, with 12 bases between. CDR3 length: 15 amino acids. The CDR3 nucleotides are TGCGCCAGCAGCCAATTTAGACAACTGGGAAACACCATATATTTT. Its translation is CASSQFRQLGNTIYF.

J is TRBJ2-7 and V is TRBV14; D gene unclear. Between the trimmed V and J ends, which lost 5 bases and 5 bases, there was a span of 7 bases. Germline V gene data show CDR1 as SGHDN and CDR2 as FVKESK. This CDR3 contains 11 residues. This CDR3 reads CASSRFNEQYF. The CDR3 nucleotides read TGTGCCAGCAGCAGATTCAACGAGCAGTACTTC.

J is TRBJ2-3 and V is TRBV2, with TRBD2 matching over 9 bases. V lost 5 bases to trimming and J lost 3 bases; unmatched junction nucleotides: 6. The CDR3 loop spans 15 amino acids. The germline V gene has CDR1 SNHLY and CDR2 FYNNEI. CDR3 sequence: CASSPLAGPTDTQYF. The DNA of the CDR3 is TGTGCCAGCAGTCCGCTAGCGGGACCAACAGATACGCAGTATTTT.

The chain employs TRBV4-1 and TRBJ2-7, with TRBD1 matching over 8 bases. CDR3 length: 15 amino acids. The trim removed 2 bases at V and 1 base at J, leaving 4 bases unmatched. Germline loops: CDR1 MGHRA, CDR2 YSYEKL. The CDR3 region is CASSQLDRASYEQYF. The DNA for the CDR3 is TGCGCCAGCAGCCAATTGGACAGGGCATCCTACGAGCAGTACTTC.

The V call is TRBV7-9, the J call TRBJ2-6, with D possibly called TRBD1 or TRBD2 (5 bases each). This CDR3 is 15 amino acids long. Trimming removed 7 bases at V and 4 bases at J, with 14 bases between. The V gene's germline CDR1 is SEHNR and CDR2 FQNEAQ (reference sequence). Here the CDR3 reads CASTMLGTGANVLTF. CDR3 in DNA: TGTGCCAGCACCATGCTGGGGACCGGGGCCAACGTCCTGACTTTC.

The chain combines TRBV9 with TRBJ2-5, with TRBD2 matching over 8 bases. Looked up from germline, CDR1 is SGDLS and CDR2 is YYNGEE. This CDR3 comprises 16 residues. Germline trimming cut 4 bases from V and 5 bases from J; bases unmatched to any gene: 13. The CDR3 is CASSTPSAGGWETQYF. The CDR3 coding sequence is TGTGCCAGCAGCACTCCGTCTGCGGGAGGATGGGAGACCCAGTACTTC. Variable domain in full (rest from reference TRBV9 and TRBJ2-5): DSGVTQTPKHLITATGQRVTLRCSPRSGDLSVYWYQQSLDQGLQFLIQYYNGEERAKGNILERFSAQQFPDLHSELNLSSLELGDSALYFCASSTPSAGGWETQYFGPGTRLLVL.

This clone was counted a single time. This chain joins TRBV20-1 and TRBJ2-5; D gene uncertain. The germline CDR1 and CDR2 sequences are DFQATT and SNEGSKA (reference sequence). The V and J ends lost 3 bases and 5 bases respectively, with 4 bases between them. This CDR3 is 10 amino acids long. CDR3 nucleotide sequence: TGCAGTGCTAGTGGGGAGACCCAGTACTTC. The encoded protein is CSASGETQYF.

Only a few counts were recorded for this clone. The chain recombines TRBV5-6 with TRBJ1-5, with D uncertain. This CDR3 is 12 amino acids long. Trimming left V 1 base short and J 6 bases short, with 5 bases between. The germline CDR1 and CDR2 sequences are SGHDT and YYEEEE. The CDR3 DNA reads TGTGCCAGCAGCTTGTCCGGTCAGCCCCAGCATTTT. Encoded protein: CASSLSGQPQHF.

The chain is built from TRBV6-5 and TRBJ1-3; 9 nucleotides line up with TRBD1. V gave up 5 bases and J gave up 2 bases; unmatched junction bases: 4. CDR1 and CDR2 from the germline V gene are MNHEY and SVGAGI. This CDR3 comprises 15 residues. The CDR3 here is CASSAHRGPGNTIYF. In DNA form, the CDR3 reads TGTGCCAGCAGTGCTCACAGGGGGCCTGGAAACACCATATATTTT.

The chain recombines TRBV5-1 with TRBJ2-5, with D unresolved. Germline CDR1 and CDR2: SGHRS and YFSETQ. The ends were cut back, 0 bases at V and 1 base at J, with 10 bases in the middle. The CDR3 loop spans 15 amino acids. The DNA of the CDR3 is TGCGCCAGCAGCTTGGCCGGGCGGTTCCAAGAGACCCAGTACTTC. Encoded protein: CASSLAGRFQETQYF.

This chain uses TRBV10-3 with TRBJ2-1; 9 positions agree with TRBD1. CDR1 is ENHRY and CDR2 is SYGVKD in the germline V gene. CDR3 length: 14 residues. V was clipped by 4 bases and J by 8 bases; unmatched bases: 6. CDR3: CAISARGDRDEQFF. CDR3 sequence (DNA): TGTGCCATCAGTGCCAGGGGGGACAGGGATGAGCAGTTCTTC.

The chain combines TRBV5-1 with TRBJ2-1; D gene unclear. V gave up 4 bases and J gave up 5 bases, with 7 bases separating them. This CDR3 contains 12 residues. Per the germline V gene, CDR1 is SGHRS and CDR2 is YFSETQ. CDR3 nucleotide sequence: TGCGCCAGCAGCCGAAATAACAATGAGCAGTTCTTC. It codes for CASSRNNNEQFF.

The V and J genes are TRBV18 and TRBJ1-1; D is possibly TRBD1 (6 bases). Germline V gives CDR1 KGHSH, CDR2 LQKENI. The V and J ends lost 6 bases and 1 base respectively, with 15 bases between them. The CDR3 length is 15 residues. This CDR3 is CASSPWGAGNTEAFF. The CDR3 DNA follows: TGTGCCAGCTCCCCCTGGGGGGCAGGGAACACTGAAGCTTTCTTT.

The CDR3: CASRDTGGTEAFF. The CDR3 coding sequence is TGTGCCAGCAGAGACACAGGGGGCACTGAAGCTTTCTTT. The chain is built from TRBV7-9 and TRBJ1-1, with 8 bases matching TRBD1. The CDR3 sequence is 13 residues long. Germline CDR1 and CDR2: SEHNR and FQNEAQ (reference sequence). V dropped 6 bases and J dropped 4; count of bases not matched to a gene: 4.

This clone has a single count. The chain is built from TRBV7-3 and TRBJ2-7; no firm D call. This CDR3 is 13 amino acids long. V was cut by 2 bases and J by 6 bases, with 11 bases left in between. Per germline, CDR1 SGHTA and CDR2 FQGTGA. The CDR3 coding sequence is TGTGCCAGCAGCTTAGACCGAAACGGCGAGCAGTACTTC. This codes for CASSLDRNGEQYF.

The rearrangement joins TRBV7-9 to TRBJ1-1; D call uncertain. Germline V gene data show CDR1 as SEHNR and CDR2 as FQNEAQ (reference sequence). V gave up 5 bases and J gave up 2 bases, with 18 bases separating them. The CDR3 contains 16 residues. CDR3 sequence: CASSPSPPAGNTEAFF. CDR3 DNA sequence: TGTGCCAGCAGCCCATCCCCCCCCGCAGGAAACACTGAAGCTTTCTTT.

The rearrangement uses TRBV2 and TRBJ1-1; no definite D call. V was shortened by 5 bases and J by 0 bases, with 10 bases between the two germline ends. The length of the CDR3 is 14 residues. Germline V CDR1 and CDR2: SNHLY, FYNNEI. CDR3 residues: CASSQRELNTEAFF. Written as DNA, the CDR3 is TGTGCCAGCAGTCAGAGAGAGCTGAACACTGAAGCTTTCTTT.

This sequence joins TRBV4-2 and TRBJ1-4, with 9 bases fitting TRBD1. V lost 0 bases to trimming and J lost 3 bases; unmatched junction nucleotides: 5. The CDR3 consists of 17 residues. Germline V CDR1 and CDR2: LGHNA, YNFKEQ. The CDR3 region is CASSQEGQGRANEKLFF. Here the CDR3 DNA reads TGTGCCAGCAGCCAAGAAGGACAGGGGAGGGCTAATGAAAAACTGTTTTTT.